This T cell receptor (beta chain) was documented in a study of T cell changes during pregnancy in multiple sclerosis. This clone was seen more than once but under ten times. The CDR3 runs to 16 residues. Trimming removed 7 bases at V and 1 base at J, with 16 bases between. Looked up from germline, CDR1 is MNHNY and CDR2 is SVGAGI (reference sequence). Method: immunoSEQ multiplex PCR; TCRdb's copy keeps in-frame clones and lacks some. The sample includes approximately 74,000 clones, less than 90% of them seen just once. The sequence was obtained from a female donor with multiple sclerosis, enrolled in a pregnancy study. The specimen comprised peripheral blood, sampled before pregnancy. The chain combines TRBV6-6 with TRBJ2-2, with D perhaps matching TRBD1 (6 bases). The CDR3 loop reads CASNPLGQKNTGELFF. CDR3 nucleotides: TGTGCCAGCAATCCCCTCGGACAGAAGAACACCGGGGAGCTGTTTTTT.